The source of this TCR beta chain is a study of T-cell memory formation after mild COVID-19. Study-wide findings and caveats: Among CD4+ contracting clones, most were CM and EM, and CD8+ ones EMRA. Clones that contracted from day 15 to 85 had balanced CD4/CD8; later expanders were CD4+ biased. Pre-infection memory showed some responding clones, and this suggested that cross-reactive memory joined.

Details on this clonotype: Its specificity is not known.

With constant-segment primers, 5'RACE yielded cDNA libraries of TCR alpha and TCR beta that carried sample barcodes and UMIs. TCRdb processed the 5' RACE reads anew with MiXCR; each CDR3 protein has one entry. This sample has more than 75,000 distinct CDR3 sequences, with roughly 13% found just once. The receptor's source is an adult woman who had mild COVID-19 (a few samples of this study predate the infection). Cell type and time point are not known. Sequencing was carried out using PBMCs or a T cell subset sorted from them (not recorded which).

This CDR3 is CATSRVWGQETQYF. CDR3 sequence (DNA): TGTGCCACCAGCAGAGTGTGGGGCCAAGAGACCCAGTACTTC. This chain uses TRBV15 with TRBJ2-5; D call uncertain. Looked up from germline, CDR1 is LNHNV and CDR2 is YYDKDF (reference sequence). V lost 1 base and J lost 1, with 7 bases in between. This CDR3 is 14 amino acids long.